The text below deals with one T cell receptor (beta chain). Germline assignment: CDR1 KGHSH and CDR2 LQKENI. Germline trimming cut 6 bases from V and 8 bases from J; bases unmatched to any gene: 16. The CDR3 is made up of 16 amino acids. This specimen belongs to a study of blood T cell repertoires in COVID-19. Study-wide context: The United States, Italy and Spain supplied acute and convalescent COVID-19 samples. The cDNA or gDNA used as material had been derived from T cells, B-cell-depleted T cells, or PBMCs.

In the study's own analysis: Estimated nucleated cell counts came from reference gene primer amplification. Clones were read by immunoSEQ multiplex PCR, and TCRdb kept only the in-frame ones, dropping some. V, J and clone size reflect that table, while D and trimming were determined from the DNA. The table records 53,000 or so clones, around 78% of them present only once. The V gene is TRBV18, the J gene TRBJ1-2, with 9 nucleotides matching TRBD1. Sequencing was done on a sample of peripheral blood. The TCR was taken from a human donor with active or convalescent COVID-19. The donor label of this sample is uncertain. In DNA form, the CDR3 reads TGTGCCAGCTCCCCAAACCCCCCACAGGGGGCGCAAGGCTACACCTTC. Protein: CASSPNPPQGAQGYTF.